The clone carrying this T cell receptor (beta chain) was seen only a few times. Antigen specificity is unknown. Sequencing targeted expressed TCRB transcripts, as all isolated RNA had been reverse transcribed. Sequencing was performed with immunoSEQ multiplex PCR; in TCRdb, only in-frame clones are kept and a portion is missing. Of 600,000 to 700,000 clones listed, around an eighth are singletons. The germline CDR1 and CDR2 sequences are SNHLY and FYNNEI. The CDR3 has 12 residues. V gave up 0 bases and J gave up 11 bases, with 8 bases separating them. CD45RO/CCR7/CD25/CD127/CD95/CD27 staining was used to isolate CD4+ naive, central memory, regulatory and stem cell-like memory cells by sorting. Purities in excess of 95% were seen in all sorted populations. The sample belongs to a study of beta chain features in type 1 diabetes. General study points: Type 1 diabetes patients had moderately but significantly shorter TCRB CDR3s in all four CD4+ subsets. Naive, central memory and regulatory TCRB repertoires appeared more similar among patients than healthy donors. Diminished insertions and augmented deletions at VDJ junctions characterized type 1 diabetes patients.

This sequence originates from a man aged 30 to 45 with type 1 diabetes. The rearrangement joins TRBV2 to TRBJ1-5; a weak D match, TRBD1 (5 bases). The sequencing input was naive CD4+ T cells from blood. CDR3 DNA: TGTGCCAGCAGTGAAGCGGGGGTAGCCCAGCATTTT. This sequence encodes CASSEAGVAQHF.